The rows below give T cell receptor beta chains drawn from one sample of a study of blood T cell repertoires in COVID-19. The method was immunoSEQ multiplex PCR; TCRdb's version includes in-frame clones alone and lacks a portion of them. The sample holds fewer than 200,000 clones, about 84% seen once. The material sequenced was PBMCs or T cells enriched from blood (not recorded which). Source of these receptors: a man aged 45-60 years who had recovered from COVID-19. The CDR3 runs from the conserved cysteine through the conserved F or W. The order of the fields is clone size, V gene, J gene, D gene, CDR3 protein, CDR3 DNA. The D gene is left open where the match is weak. Rows may omit the clone size; those that give it use once, few, many or a size class.

.	TRBV7-2	TRBJ2-1	TRBD2	CASSSTSGPYNEQFF	TGTGCCAGCAGCTCGACTAGCGGGCCCTACAATGAGCAGTTCTTC
.	TRBV2	TRBJ1-5	.	CASNQDRPNQPQHF	TGTGCCAGCAACCAAGACAGGCCCAATCAGCCCCAGCATTTT
.	TRBV7-9	TRBJ1-6	.	CASSSLVYNSPLHF	TGTGCCAGCAGCTCTCTCGTCTATAATTCACCCCTCCACTTT
.	TRBV11-2	TRBJ2-2	TRBD2	CASSSGRGGRAGELFF	TGTGCCAGCAGCTCTGGGCGGGGGGGCCGCGCCGGGGAGCTGTTTTTT
.	TRBV5-4	TRBJ1-1	.	CASSLGSGRDPGGAFF	TGTGCCAGCAGCCTGGGTTCGGGACGGGACCCGGGGGGAGCTTTCTTT
once	TRBV18	TRBJ1-1	TRBD1	CASSPTTRQGGPEAFF	TGTGCCAGCTCCCCGACTACAAGACAGGGAGGTCCTGAAGCTTTCTTT
.	TRBV27	TRBJ1-2	.	CASRPSQGSLVYGYTF	TGTGCCAGCAGACCCTCACAGGGTTCGTTGGTGTATGGCTACACCTTC
.	TRBV4-1	TRBJ1-4	.	CASSPGRELEKLFF	TGCGCCAGCAGCCCCGGGAGGGAATTGGAAAAACTGTTTTTT
.	TRBV11-3	TRBJ2-1	TRBD2	CASSLERGPRSSYNEQFF	TGTGCCAGCAGCTTGGAGCGGGGGCCCCGTAGCTCCTACAATGAGCAGTTCTTC
.	TRBV4-2	TRBJ2-4	.	CASSLDPISGSRAKNIQYF	TGTGCCAGCAGCTTAGACCCCATTTCTGGTAGCCGGGCCAAAAACATTCAGTACTTC
.	TRBV9	TRBJ1-2	TRBD1	CASSVGQGANYGYTF	TGTGCCAGCAGCGTAGGGCAGGGGGCGAACTATGGCTACACCTTC
.	TRBV7-2	TRBJ2-7	TRBD2	CASSPRGAGGYEQYF	TGTGCCAGCAGCCCCAGGGGAGCGGGGGGCTACGAGCAGTACTTC
many	TRBV9	TRBJ2-7	.	CASSVDVGASSEQYF	TGTGCCAGCAGCGTAGACGTGGGGGCATCCTCCGAGCAGTACTTC
.	TRBV10-3	TRBJ2-1	.	CAISENSDNEQFF	TGTGCCATCAGTGAGAACTCCGACAATGAGCAGTTCTTC
.	TRBV27	TRBJ2-3	TRBD2	CASSWSAGEADTQYF	TGTGCCAGCAGTTGGTCCGCGGGGGAGGCAGATACGCAGTATTTT
.	TRBV5-1	TRBJ2-7	.	CASSSTARGPGGLTPQYF	TGCGCCAGCAGCTCTACGGCCCGGGGGCCGGGGGGCCTTACTCCTCAGTACTTC
.	TRBV5-1	TRBJ1-3	.	CASSLRFSGNTIYF	TGCGCCAGCAGCTTGCGGTTTTCTGGAAACACCATATATTTT
.	TRBV6-5	TRBJ1-4	TRBD1	CASSLGTGEREKLFF	TGTGCCAGCAGTCTGGGGACAGGGGAACGTGAAAAACTGTTTTTT
.	TRBV29-1	TRBJ2-7	TRBD1	CSVLGQGAGEQYF	TGCAGCGTTCTGGGACAGGGGGCAGGCGAGCAGTACTTC
once	TRBV4-1	TRBJ2-1	.	CASSRTPRGTPYNEQFF	TGCGCCAGCAGCCGAACACCCCGGGGGACCCCGTACAATGAGCAGTTCTTC